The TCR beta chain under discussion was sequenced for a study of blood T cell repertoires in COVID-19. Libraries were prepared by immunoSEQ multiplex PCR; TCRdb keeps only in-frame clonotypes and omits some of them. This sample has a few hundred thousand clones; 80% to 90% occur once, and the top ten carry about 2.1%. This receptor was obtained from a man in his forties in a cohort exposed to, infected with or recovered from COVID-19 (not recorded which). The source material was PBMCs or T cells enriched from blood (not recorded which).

CDR3 bases: TGTGCCAGCAGCTCCCGACAGAATACGCAGTATTTT. This encodes CASSSRQNTQYF. The chain employs TRBV11-2 and TRBJ2-3; weak D call: TRBD1 (5 bases). This CDR3 has 12 amino acids. Trimming pared 4 bases from V and 7 bases from J, leaving 9 bases between. CDR1 is SGHAT and CDR2 is FQNNGV in the germline V gene.